This T cell receptor (beta chain) appears in the sequencing data of a study of cytotoxic CD8 clonotypes in ibrutinib-treated CLL. Regarding the study as a whole: Sample timing was unmatched between remission and later-progressing patients; lymph nodes unstudied. Starting clonality was above that of age-matched healthy donors and tracked circulating CD8+ T-cell counts. Public clonotypes, found uncommonly, either contracted or stayed stable on treatment.

This clone was seen just once. As yet, its antigen is unknown. Cryopreserved PBMCs supplied roughly 2.1 micrograms of genomic DNA for TCR beta libraries. V lost 5 bases to trimming and J lost 1 base, with 12 bases between them. CDR3 size: 16 residues. CDR1 is MRHNA and CDR2 is SNTAGT in the germline V gene. Profiling relied on immunoSEQ multiplex PCR, and the TCRdb table lists in-frame clones only, not all of them. The sample lists approximately 74,000 clones; about 84% were seen once. The material was PBMCs, obtained at disease progression, from a patient treated with ibrutinib. The chain recombines TRBV6-4 with TRBJ2-6, with a tentative D call TRBD1 (5 bases). This sequence originates from a human donor with chronic lymphocytic leukemia. The CDR3, as DNA: TGTGCCAGCAGTCCCCAGGGTTTTTCTGGGGCCAACGTCCTGACTTTC. Translation: CASSPQGFSGANVLTF.